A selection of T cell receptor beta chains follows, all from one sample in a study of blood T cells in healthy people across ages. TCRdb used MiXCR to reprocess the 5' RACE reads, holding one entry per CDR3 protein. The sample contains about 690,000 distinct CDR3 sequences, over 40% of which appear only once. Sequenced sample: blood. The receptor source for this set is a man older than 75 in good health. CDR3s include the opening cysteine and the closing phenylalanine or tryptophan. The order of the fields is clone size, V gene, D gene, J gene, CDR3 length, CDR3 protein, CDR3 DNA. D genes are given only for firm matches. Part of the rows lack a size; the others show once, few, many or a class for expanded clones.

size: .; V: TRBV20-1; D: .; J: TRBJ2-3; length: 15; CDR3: CSARQTHWDTDTQYF; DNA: TGCAGTGCTAGACAGACACACTGGGACACAGATACGCAGTATTTT
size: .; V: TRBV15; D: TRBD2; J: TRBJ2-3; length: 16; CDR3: CATSRYLAGDTDTQYF; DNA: TGTGCCACCAGCAGGTACCTAGCGGGGGACACAGATACGCAGTATTTT
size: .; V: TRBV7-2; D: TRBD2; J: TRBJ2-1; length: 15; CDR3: CASSLDTSGGNEQFF; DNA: TGTGCCAGCAGCTTAGACACTAGCGGGGGTAATGAGCAGTTCTTC
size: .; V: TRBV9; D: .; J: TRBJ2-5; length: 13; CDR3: CASSVAGIEAQYF; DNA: TGTGCCAGCAGCGTTGCAGGGATAGAGGCCCAGTACTTC
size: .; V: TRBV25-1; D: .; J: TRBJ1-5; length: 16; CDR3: CASSGPQGGSNQPQHF; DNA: TGTGCCAGCAGTGGCCCCCAGGGAGGGAGCAATCAGCCCCAGCATTTT
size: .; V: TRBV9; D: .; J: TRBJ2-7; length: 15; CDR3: CASGVTSRLGYEQYF; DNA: TGTGCCAGCGGCGTAACCTCACGCCTAGGCTACGAGCAGTACTTC
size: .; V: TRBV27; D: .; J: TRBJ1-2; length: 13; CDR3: CASSVRGTGGYTF; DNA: TGTGCCAGCAGTGTTAGGGGAACTGGTGGCTACACCTTC
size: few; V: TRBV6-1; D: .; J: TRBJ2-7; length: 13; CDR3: CASSGQVYNEQYF; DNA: TGTGCCAGCAGTGGGCAGGTCTACAATGAGCAGTACTTC
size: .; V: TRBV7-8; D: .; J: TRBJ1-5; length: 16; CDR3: CASSTTDRAPNQPQHF; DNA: TGTGCCAGCAGCACGACGGACAGAGCACCAAATCAGCCCCAGCATTTT
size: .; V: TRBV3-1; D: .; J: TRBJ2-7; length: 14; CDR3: CASSAGTSSYEQYF; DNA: TGTGCCAGCAGCGCCGGGACAAGCTCCTACGAGCAGTACTTC
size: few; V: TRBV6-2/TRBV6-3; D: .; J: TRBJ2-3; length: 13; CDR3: CASSYDEKDTQYF; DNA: TGTGCCAGCAGTTACGATGAAAAAGATACGCAGTATTTT
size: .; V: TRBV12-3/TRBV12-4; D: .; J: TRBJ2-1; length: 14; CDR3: CASSFYRKGDEQFF; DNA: TGTGCCAGCAGTTTCTATAGGAAGGGGGATGAGCAGTTCTTC
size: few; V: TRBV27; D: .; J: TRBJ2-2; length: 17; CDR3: CASSFGTGNTNTGELFF; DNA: TGTGCCAGCAGTTTTGGTACCGGGAATACGAACACCGGGGAGCTGTTTTTT
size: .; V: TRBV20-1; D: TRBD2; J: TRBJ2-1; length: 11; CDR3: CSAASGRQQFF; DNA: TGCAGTGCCGCTAGCGGGAGGCAGCAGTTCTTC
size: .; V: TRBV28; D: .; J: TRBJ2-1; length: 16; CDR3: CASSPSGYSSYNEQFF; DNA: TGTGCCAGCAGCCCTTCGGGCTATAGCTCCTACAATGAGCAGTTCTTC
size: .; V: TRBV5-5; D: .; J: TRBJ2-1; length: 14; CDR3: CASSVANSNNEQFF; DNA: TGTGCCAGCAGCGTTGCGAACTCAAACAATGAGCAGTTCTTC
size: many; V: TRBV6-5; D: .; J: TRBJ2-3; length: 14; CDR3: CASSYGPGTDTQYF; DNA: TGTGCCAGCAGCTATGGTCCTGGCACAGATACGCAGTATTTT
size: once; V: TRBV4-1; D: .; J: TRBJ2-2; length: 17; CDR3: CASSQDQWGAGTGELFF; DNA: TGCGCCAGCAGCCAAGATCAATGGGGAGCTGGCACCGGGGAGCTGTTTTTT
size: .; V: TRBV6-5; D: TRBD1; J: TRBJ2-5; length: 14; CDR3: CAISSDRGQETQYF; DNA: TGTGCCATCTCCTCCGACAGGGGTCAAGAGACCCAGTACTTC
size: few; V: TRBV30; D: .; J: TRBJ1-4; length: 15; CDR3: CAWSDADTGEEKLFF; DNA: TGTGCCTGGAGTGATGCCGACACCGGAGAGGAAAAACTGTTTTTT
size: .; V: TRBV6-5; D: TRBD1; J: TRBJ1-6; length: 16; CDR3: CASSYQLQGANSPLHF; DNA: TGTGCCAGCAGTTACCAACTACAGGGGGCGAATTCACCCCTCCACTTT
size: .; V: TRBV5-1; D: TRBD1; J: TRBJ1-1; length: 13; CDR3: CASAGQGTTEAFF; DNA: TGCGCCAGCGCAGGACAGGGTACCACTGAAGCTTTCTTT
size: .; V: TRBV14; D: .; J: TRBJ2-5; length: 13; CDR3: CASSTYRRETQYF; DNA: TGTGCCAGCAGTACCTACCGCCGGGAGACCCAGTACTTC
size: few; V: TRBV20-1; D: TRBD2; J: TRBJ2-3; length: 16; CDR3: CSATLGLARGTDTQYF; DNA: TGCAGTGCCACACTCGGACTAGCGAGAGGCACAGATACGCAGTATTTT
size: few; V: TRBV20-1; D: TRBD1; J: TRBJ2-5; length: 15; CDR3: CSALPGGTGRETQYF; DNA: TGCAGTGCTCTACCCGGGGGGACAGGGAGAGAGACCCAGTACTTC
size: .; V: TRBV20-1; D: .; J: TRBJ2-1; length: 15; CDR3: CSAMAYRSSYNEQFF; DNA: TGCAGTGCTATGGCCTATAGATCCTCCTACAATGAGCAGTTCTTC
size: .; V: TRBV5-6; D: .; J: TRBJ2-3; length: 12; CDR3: CASSGTGTTQYF; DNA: TGTGCCAGCAGCGGTACAGGAACGACGCAGTATTTT
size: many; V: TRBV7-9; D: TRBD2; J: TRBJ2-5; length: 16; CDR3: CASSGGLAGSRETQYF; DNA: TGTGCCAGCAGCGGAGGACTAGCGGGAAGTCGAGAGACCCAGTACTTC
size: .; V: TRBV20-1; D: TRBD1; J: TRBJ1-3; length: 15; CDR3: CSARSTTGAGNTIYF; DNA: TGCAGTGCTAGGTCGACTACAGGGGCTGGAAACACCATATATTTT
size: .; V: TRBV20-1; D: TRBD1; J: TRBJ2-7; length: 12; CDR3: CSASGTDYEQYF; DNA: TGCAGTGCTAGTGGGACAGACTACGAGCAGTACTTC
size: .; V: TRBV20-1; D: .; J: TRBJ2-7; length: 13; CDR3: CSARRDGSSEQYF; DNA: TGCAGTGCTAGACGGGACGGCTCGAGCGAGCAGTACTTC
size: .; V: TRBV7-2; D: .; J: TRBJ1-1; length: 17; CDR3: CASSSRQAWGENTEAFF; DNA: TGTGCCAGCAGCTCCCGACAGGCCTGGGGGGAGAACACTGAAGCTTTCTTT
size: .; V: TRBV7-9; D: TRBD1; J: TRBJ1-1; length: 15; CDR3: CASSGFGQGTTEAFF; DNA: TGTGCCAGCAGTGGATTTGGACAGGGGACGACTGAAGCTTTCTTT
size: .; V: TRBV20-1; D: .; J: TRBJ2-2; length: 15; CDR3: CSARISTANTGELFF; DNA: TGCAGTGCTAGAATTAGCACCGCGAACACCGGGGAGCTGTTTTTT
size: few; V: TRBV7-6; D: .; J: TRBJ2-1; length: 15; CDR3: CASSPTSGDNGEQFF; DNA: TGTGCCAGCAGCCCGACTTCGGGAGATAATGGTGAGCAGTTCTTC